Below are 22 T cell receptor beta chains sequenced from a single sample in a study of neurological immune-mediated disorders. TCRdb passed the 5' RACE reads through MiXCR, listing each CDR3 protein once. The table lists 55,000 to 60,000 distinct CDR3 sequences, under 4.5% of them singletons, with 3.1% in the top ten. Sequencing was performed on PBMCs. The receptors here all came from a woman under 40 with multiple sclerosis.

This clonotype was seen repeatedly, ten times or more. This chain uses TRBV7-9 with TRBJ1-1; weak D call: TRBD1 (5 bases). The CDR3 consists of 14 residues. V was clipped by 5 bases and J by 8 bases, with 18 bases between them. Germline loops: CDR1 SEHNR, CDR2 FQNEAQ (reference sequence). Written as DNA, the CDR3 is TGTGCCAGCAGCCGTACTGGGACGGCCAGGGAAGCTTTCTTT. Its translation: CASSRTGTAREAFF.

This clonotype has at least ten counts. The CDR3 loop is CASSQDGNSNQPQHF. CDR3 nucleotides: TGTGCCAGCTCACAGGACGGAAATAGCAATCAGCCCCAGCATTTT. The genes are TRBV18 and TRBJ1-5; D is unclear. The CDR3 consists of 15 residues. From germline, CDR1 is KGHSH and CDR2 LQKENI. V lost 4 bases and J lost 0, with 10 bases in between.

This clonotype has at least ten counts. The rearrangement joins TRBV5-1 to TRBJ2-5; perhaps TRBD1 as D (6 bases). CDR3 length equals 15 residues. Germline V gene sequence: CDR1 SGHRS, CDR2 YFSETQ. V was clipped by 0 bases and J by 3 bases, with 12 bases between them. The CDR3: CASSLGTAKEETQYF. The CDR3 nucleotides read TGCGCCAGCAGCTTGGGGACAGCTAAAGAAGAGACCCAGTACTTC.

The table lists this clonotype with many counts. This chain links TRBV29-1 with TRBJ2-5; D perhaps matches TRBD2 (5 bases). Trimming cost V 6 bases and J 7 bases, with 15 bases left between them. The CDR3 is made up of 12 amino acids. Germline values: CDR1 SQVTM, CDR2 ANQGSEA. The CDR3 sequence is CSVDGPRGTQYF. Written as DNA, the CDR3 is TGCAGCGTGGATGGACCCCGGGGGACCCAGTACTTC.

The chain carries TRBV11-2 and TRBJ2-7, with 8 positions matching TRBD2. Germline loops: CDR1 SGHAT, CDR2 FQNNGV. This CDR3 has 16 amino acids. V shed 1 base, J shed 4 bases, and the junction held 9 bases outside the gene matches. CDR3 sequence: CASSLGLAGTNYEQYF. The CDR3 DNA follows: TGTGCCAGCAGCTTAGGGTTAGCGGGGACCAATTACGAGCAGTACTTC.

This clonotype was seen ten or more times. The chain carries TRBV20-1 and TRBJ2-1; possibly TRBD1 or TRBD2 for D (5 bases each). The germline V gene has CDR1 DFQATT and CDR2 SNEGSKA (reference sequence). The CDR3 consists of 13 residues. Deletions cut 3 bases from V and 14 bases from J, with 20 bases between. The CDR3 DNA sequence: TGCAGTGCTAGCGTCGGTAAACGGGGCGACAAGTTCTTC. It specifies CSASVGKRGDKFF.

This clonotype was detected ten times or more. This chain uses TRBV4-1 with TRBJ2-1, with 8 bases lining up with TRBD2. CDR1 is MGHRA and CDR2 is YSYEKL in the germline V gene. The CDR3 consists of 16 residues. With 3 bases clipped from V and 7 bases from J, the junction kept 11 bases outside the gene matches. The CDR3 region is CASSHLSGSFRNEQFF. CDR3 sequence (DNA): TGCGCCAGCAGCCACTTAAGCGGGAGTTTTCGTAATGAGCAGTTCTTC.

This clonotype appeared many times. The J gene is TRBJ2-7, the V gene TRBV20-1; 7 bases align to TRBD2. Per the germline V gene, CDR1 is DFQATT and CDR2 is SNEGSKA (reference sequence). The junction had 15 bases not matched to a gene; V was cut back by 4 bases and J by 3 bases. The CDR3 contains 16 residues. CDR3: CSATLLGRRVIYEQYF. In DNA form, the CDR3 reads TGCAGTGCTACCCTCCTCGGGAGGCGGGTTATCTACGAGCAGTACTTC.

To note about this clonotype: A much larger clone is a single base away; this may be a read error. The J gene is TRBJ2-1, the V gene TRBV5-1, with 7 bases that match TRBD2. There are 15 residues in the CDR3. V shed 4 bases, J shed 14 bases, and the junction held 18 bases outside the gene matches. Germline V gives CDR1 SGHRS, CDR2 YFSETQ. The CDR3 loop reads CASSPAGIAIGDEFF. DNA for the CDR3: TGCGCCAGCAGCCCAGCGGGAATAGCGATCGGTGATGAGTTCTTC.

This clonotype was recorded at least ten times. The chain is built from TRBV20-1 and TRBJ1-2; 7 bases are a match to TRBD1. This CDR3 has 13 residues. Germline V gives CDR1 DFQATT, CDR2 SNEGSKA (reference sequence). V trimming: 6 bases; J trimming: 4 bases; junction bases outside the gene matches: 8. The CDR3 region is CSAPGQQAYGYTF. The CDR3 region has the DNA TGCAGTGCACCGGGACAGCAAGCCTATGGCTACACCTTC.

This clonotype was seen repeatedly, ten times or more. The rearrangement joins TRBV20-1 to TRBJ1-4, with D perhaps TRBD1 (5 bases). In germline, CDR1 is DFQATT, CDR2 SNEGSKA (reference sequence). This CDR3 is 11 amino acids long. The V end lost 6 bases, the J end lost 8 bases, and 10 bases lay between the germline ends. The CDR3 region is CSAGTWEKLFF. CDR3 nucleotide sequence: TGCAGTGCGGGGACGTGGGAAAAACTGTTTTTT.

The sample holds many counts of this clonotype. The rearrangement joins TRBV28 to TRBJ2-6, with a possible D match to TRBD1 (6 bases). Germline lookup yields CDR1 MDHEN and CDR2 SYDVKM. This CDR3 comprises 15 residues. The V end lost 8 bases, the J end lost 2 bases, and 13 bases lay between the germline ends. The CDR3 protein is CASGGSAAGANVLTF. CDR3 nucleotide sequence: TGTGCCAGCGGGGGCTCGGCGGCTGGGGCCAACGTCCTGACTTTC.

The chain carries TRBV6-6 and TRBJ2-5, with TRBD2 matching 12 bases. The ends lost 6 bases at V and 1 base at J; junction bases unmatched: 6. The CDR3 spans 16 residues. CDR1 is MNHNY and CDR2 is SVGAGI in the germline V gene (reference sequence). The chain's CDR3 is CASRAPGLAGQETQYF. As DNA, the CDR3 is TGTGCCAGCAGGGCTCCGGGACTAGCGGGCCAAGAGACCCAGTACTTC.

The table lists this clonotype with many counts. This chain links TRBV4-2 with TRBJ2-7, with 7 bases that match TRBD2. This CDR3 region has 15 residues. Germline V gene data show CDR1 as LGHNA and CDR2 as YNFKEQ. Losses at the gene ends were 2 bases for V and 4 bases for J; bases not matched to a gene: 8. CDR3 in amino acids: CASSQHRDYTYEQYF. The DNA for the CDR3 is TGTGCCAGCAGCCAACACCGGGACTACACTTACGAGCAGTACTTC.

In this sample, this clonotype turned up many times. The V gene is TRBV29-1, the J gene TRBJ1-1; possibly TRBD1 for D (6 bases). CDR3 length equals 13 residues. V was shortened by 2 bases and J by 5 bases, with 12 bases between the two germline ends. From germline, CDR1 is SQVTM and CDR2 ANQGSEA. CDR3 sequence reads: CSVERGGGTEAFF. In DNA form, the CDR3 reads TGCAGCGTTGAAAGGGGAGGGGGGACTGAAGCTTTCTTT.

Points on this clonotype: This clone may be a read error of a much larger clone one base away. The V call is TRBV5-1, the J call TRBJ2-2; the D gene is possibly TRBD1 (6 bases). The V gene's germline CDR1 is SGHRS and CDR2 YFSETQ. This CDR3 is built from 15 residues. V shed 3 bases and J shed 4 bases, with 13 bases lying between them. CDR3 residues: CASSYNRESTGELFF. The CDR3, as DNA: TGCGCCAGCAGCTATAACAGGGAGAGCACCGGGGAGCTGTTTTTT.

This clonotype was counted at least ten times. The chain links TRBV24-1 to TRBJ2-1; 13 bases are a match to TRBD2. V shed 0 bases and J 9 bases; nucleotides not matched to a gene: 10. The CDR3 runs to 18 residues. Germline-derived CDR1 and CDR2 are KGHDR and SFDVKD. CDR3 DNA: TGTGCCACCAGTGATTTGAGATCGACTAGCGGGAGGCATGGTGAGCAGTTCTTC. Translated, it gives CATSDLRSTSGRHGEQFF.

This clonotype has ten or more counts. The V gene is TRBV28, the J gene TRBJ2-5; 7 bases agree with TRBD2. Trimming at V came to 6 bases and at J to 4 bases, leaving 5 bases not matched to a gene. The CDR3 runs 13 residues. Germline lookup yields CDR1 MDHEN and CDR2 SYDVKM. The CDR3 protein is CASSQGGLETQYF. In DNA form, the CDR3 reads TGTGCCAGCAGCCAGGGAGGGTTAGAGACCCAGTACTTC.

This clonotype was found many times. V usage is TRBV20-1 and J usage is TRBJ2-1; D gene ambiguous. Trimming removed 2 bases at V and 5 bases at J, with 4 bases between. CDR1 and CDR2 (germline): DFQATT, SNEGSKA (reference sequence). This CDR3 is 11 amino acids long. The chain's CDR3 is CSARSHNEQFF. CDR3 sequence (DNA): TGCAGTGCTAGATCGCACAATGAGCAGTTCTTC.

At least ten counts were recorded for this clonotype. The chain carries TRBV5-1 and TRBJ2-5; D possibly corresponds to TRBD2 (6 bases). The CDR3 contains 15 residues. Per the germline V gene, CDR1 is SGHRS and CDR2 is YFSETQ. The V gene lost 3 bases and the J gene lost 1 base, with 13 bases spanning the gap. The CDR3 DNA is TGCGCCAGCAGCTGGAAGTTGACTAGCCAAGAGACCCAGTACTTC. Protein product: CASSWKLTSQETQYF.

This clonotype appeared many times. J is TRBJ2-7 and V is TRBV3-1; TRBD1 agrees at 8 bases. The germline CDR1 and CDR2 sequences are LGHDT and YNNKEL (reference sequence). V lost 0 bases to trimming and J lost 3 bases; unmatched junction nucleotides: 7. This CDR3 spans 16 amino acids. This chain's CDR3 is CASSQEGDRSNYEQYF. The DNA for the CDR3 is TGTGCCAGCAGCCAAGAGGGGGACAGGTCCAACTACGAGCAGTACTTC.

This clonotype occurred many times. This chain's CDR3 is CASSLSGGVYSEQFF. CDR3 bases: TGTGCCAGCAGTTTAAGCGGGGGGGTATATAGTGAGCAGTTCTTC. The chain is built from TRBV27 and TRBJ2-1, with 10 nucleotides matching TRBD2. Per the germline V gene, CDR1 is MNHEY and CDR2 is SMNVEV (reference sequence). This CDR3 is built from 15 residues. V lost 2 bases to trimming and J lost 9 bases; unmatched junction nucleotides: 7.